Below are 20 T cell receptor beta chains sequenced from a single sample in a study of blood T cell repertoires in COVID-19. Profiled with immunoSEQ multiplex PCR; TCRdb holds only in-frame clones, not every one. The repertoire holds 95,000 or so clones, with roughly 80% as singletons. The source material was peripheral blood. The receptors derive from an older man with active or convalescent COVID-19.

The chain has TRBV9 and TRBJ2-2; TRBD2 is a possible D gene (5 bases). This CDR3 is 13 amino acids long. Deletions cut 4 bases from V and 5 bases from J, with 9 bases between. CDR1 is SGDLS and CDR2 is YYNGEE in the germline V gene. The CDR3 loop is CASSRSGTGELFF. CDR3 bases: TGTGCCAGCAGCCGGTCGGGGACCGGGGAGCTGTTTTTT.

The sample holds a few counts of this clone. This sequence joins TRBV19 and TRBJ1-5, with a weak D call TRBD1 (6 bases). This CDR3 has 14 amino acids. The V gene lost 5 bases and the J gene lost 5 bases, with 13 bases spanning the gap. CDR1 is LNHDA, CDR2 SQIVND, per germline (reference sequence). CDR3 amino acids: CASSGLAGDQPQHF. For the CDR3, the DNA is TGTGCCAGTAGTGGCTTGGCAGGGGATCAGCCCCAGCATTTT. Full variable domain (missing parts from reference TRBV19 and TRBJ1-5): DGGITQSPKYLFRKEGQNVTLSCEQNLNHDAMYWYRQDPGQGLRLIYYSQIVNDFQKGDIAEGYSVSREKKESFPLTVTSAQKNPTAFYLCASSGLAGDQPQHFGDGTRLSIL.

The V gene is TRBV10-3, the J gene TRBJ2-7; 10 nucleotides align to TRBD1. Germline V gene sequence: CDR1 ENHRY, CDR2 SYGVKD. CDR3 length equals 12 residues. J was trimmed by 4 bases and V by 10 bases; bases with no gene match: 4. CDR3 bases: TGTGCCACCAGGACAGGGGGGTACGAGCAGTACTTC. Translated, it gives CATRTGGYEQYF.

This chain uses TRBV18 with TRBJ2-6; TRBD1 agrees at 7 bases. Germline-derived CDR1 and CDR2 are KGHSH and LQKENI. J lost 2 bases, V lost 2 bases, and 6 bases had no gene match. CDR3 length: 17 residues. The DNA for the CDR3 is TGTGCCAGCTCACCAGAGACCCAGGGGGCTGGGGCCAACGTCCTGACTTTC. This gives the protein CASSPETQGAGANVLTF.

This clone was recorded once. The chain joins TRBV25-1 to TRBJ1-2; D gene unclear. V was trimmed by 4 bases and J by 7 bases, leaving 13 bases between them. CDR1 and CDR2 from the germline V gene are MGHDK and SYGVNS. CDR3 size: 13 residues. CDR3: CASSARGGSGYTF. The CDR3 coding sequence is TGTGCCAGCAGTGCTCGAGGCGGGAGTGGCTACACCTTC.

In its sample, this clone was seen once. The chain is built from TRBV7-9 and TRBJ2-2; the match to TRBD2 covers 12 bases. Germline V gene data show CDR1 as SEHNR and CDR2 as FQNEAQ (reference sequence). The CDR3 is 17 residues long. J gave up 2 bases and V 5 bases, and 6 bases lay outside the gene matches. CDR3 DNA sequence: TGTGCCAGCAGCCGCACTAGCGGGGGGATCAACACCGGGGAGCTGTTTTTT. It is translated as CASSRTSGGINTGELFF.

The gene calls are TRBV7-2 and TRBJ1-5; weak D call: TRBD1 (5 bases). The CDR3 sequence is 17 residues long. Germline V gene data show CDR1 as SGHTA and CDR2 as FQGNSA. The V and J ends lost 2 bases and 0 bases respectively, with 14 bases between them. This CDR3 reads CASSLWAGSPSNQPQHF. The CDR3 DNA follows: TGTGCCAGCAGCTTATGGGCAGGGTCCCCTAGCAATCAGCCCCAGCATTTT.

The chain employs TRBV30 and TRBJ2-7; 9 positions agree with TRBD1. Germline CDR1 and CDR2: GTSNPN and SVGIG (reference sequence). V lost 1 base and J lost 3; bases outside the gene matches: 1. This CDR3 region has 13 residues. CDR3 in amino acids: CAWSEGQGYEQYF. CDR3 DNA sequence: TGTGCCTGGAGTGAGGGACAGGGCTACGAGCAGTACTTC.

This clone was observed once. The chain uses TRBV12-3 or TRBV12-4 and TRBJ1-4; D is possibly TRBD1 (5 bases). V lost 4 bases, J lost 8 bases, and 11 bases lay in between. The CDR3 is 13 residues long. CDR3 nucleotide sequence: TGTGCCAGCAGTTCGGGGCGGGGAGAAAAACTGTTTTTT. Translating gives CASSSGRGEKLFF.

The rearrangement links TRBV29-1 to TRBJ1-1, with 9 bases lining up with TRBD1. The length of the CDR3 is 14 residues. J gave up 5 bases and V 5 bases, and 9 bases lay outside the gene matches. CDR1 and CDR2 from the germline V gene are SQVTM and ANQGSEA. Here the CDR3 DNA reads TGCAGCGTTTCCCGGACAGGGGAGAGGACTGAAGCTTTCTTT. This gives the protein CSVSRTGERTEAFF.

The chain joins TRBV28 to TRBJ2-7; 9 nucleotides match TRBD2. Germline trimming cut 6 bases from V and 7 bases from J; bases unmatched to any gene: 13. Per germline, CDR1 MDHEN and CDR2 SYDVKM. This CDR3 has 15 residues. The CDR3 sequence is CASRHGGGGAYEQYF. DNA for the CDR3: TGTGCCAGCAGACACGGTGGCGGGGGGGCGTATGAGCAGTACTTC.

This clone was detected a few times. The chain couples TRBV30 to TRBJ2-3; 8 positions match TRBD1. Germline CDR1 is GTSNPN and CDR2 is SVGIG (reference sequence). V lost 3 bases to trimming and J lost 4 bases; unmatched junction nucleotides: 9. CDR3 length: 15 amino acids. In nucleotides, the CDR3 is TGTGCCTGGAGCTTCGACAGGGGAAGAGCAGATACGCAGTATTTT. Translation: CAWSFDRGRADTQYF.

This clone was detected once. The CDR3 nucleotides read TGCAGTGCTAGTGCAGCGGAACAGGGGTTCACTGAAGCTTTCTTT. Its protein is CSASAAEQGFTEAFF. The chain is built from TRBV20-1 and TRBJ1-1; 7 bases agree with TRBD1. Germline CDR1 reads DFQATT; CDR2 reads SNEGSKA (reference sequence). CDR3 size: 15 residues. The junction had 11 bases not matched to a gene; V was cut back by 3 bases and J by 4 bases.

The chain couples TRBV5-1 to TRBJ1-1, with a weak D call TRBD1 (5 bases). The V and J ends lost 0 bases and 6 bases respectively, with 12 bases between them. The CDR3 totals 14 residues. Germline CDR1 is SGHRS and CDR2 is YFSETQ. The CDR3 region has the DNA TGCGCCAGCAGCTTGGTGGGGGGACTCGCTGAAGCTTTCTTT. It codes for CASSLVGGLAEAFF. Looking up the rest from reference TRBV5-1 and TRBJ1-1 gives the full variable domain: KAGVTQTPRYLIKTRGQQVTLSCSPISGHRSVSWYQQTPGQGLQFLFEYFSETQRNKGNFPGRFSGRQFSNSRSEMNVSTLELGDSALYLCASSLVGGLAEAFFGQGTRLTVV.

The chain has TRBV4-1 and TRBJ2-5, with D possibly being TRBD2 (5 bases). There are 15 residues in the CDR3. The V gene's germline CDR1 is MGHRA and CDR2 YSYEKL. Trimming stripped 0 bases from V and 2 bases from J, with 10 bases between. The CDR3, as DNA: TGCGCCAGCAGCCAAGAAGAGACTATGCAAGAGACCCAGTACTTC. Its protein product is CASSQEETMQETQYF.

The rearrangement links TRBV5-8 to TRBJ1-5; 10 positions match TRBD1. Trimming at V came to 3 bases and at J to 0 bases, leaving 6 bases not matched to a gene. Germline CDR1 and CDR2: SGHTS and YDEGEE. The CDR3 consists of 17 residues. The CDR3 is CASSSGQGIVSNQPQHF. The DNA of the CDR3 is TGTGCCAGCAGCTCGGGACAGGGGATTGTTAGCAATCAGCCCCAGCATTTT.

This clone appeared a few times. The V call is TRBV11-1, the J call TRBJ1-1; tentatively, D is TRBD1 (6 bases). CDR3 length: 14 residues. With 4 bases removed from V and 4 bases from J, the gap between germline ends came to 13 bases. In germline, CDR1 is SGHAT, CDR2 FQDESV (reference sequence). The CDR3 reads CASSSTGQLTEAFF. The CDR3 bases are TGTGCCAGCAGCTCGACTGGACAGCTCACTGAAGCTTTCTTT.

The CDR3: CASSQDRTEPLDYGYTF. The DNA of the CDR3 is TGCGCCAGCAGCCAAGATCGGACAGAACCCCTGGACTATGGCTACACCTTC. The rearrangement links TRBV4-1 to TRBJ1-2, with D maybe TRBD1 (6 bases). V dropped 0 bases and J dropped 3 bases, with 17 bases sitting between them. Germline lookup yields CDR1 MGHRA and CDR2 YSYEKL. CDR3 size: 17 residues.

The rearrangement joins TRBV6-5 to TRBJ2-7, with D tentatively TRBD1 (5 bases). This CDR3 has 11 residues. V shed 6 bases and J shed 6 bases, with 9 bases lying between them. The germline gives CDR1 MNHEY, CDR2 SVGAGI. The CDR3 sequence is CASRRQLEQYF. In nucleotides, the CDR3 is TGTGCCAGCAGAAGACAGCTCGAGCAGTACTTC.

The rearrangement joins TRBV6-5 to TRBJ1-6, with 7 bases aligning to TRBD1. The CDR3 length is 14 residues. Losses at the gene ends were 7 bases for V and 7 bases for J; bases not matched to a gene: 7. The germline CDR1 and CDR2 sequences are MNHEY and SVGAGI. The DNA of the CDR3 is TGTGCCAGCACCCGGACAGGCGGGAATTCACCCCTCCACTTT. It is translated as CASTRTGGNSPLHF.